The 15 T cell receptor beta chains in this list originate from one sample, sequenced in a study of blood T cell repertoires in COVID-19. Here immunoSEQ multiplex PCR was the method, and the copy in TCRdb shows in-frame clones only, minus some. The table records about 64,000 clones, about nine tenths of them present only once. The sequencing input was peripheral blood. These receptors all stem from a woman in her sixties with COVID-19, enrolled during active disease.

The V call is TRBV9, the J call TRBJ2-1, with 9 nucleotides matching TRBD2. The J segment lost 4 bases and the V segment lost 0 bases, leaving 5 bases of the junction unmatched. CDR3 length: 16 residues. Germline CDR1 is SGDLS and CDR2 is YYNGEE. For the CDR3, the DNA is TGTGCCAGCAGCGTAGCCCTAGCGGGGAGGTACAATGAGCAGTTCTTC. Protein: CASSVALAGRYNEQFF. The whole variable domain, filled in from reference TRBV9 and TRBJ2-1, reads DSGVTQTPKHLITATGQRVTLRCSPRSGDLSVYWYQQSLDQGLQFLIQYYNGEERAKGNILERFSAQQFPDLHSELNLSSLELGDSALYFCASSVALAGRYNEQFFGPGTRLTVL.

The V call is TRBV27, the J call TRBJ2-7, with D possibly matching TRBD1 (5 bases). The V end lost 2 bases, the J end lost 3 bases, and 8 bases lay between the germline ends. The CDR3 sequence is 13 residues long. Germline lookup yields CDR1 MNHEY and CDR2 SMNVEV (reference sequence). The CDR3 spells CASSLKGYYEQYF. The CDR3 bases are TGTGCCAGCAGTTTAAAGGGGTACTACGAGCAGTACTTC.

This clone appeared a single time. V gene TRBV28 combines with J gene TRBJ1-6; tentatively, D is TRBD1 (6 bases). The germline CDR1 and CDR2 sequences are MDHEN and SYDVKM. This CDR3 region has 21 residues. V lost 5 bases and J lost 0, with 26 bases in between. CDR3 sequence: CASSTPLDRGYSSSYNSPLHF. The CDR3 DNA reads as TGTGCCAGCAGTACCCCCCTGGACAGAGGCTACAGCAGCTCCTATAATTCACCCCTCCACTTT.

This chain connects TRBV2 to TRBJ1-2; D may be TRBD1 (5 bases). CDR1 SNHLY and CDR2 FYNNEI come from the germline V gene. The CDR3 sequence is 15 residues long. V was shortened by 1 base and J by 4 bases, with 13 bases between the two germline ends. The chain's CDR3 is CASSEGLTVVYGYTF. The CDR3 DNA reads as TGTGCCAGCAGTGAAGGACTGACAGTTGTCTATGGCTACACCTTC.

The rearrangement links TRBV30 to TRBJ2-7, with 7 bases aligning to TRBD2. The germline CDR1 and CDR2 sequences are GTSNPN and SVGIG (reference sequence). The CDR3 has 17 amino acids. V trimming: 0 bases; J trimming: 3 bases; junction bases outside the gene matches: 14. CDR3 bases: TGTGCCTGGAGTGTAAGGGACTACCTTTCTCGGGTCTACGAGCAGTACTTC. This encodes CAWSVRDYLSRVYEQYF.

The rearrangement uses TRBV23-1 and TRBJ2-7; tentatively, D is TRBD2 (6 bases). TRBV23-1 is an ORF for which the function is uncertain. V shed 7 bases and J shed 5 bases, with 12 bases lying between them. The CDR3 is 12 residues long. The CDR3 DNA is TGCGCCAGCAAGCTAGCGTGGAACGAGCAGTACTTC. Translating it yields CASKLAWNEQYF.

Written as DNA, the CDR3 is TGTGCCAGCAGCCGTTACAGGGAGCAGTTCTTC. It yields the protein CASSRYREQFF. The V and J genes are TRBV11-2 and TRBJ2-1; tentatively, D is TRBD1 (5 bases). V was cut by 5 bases and J by 10 bases, with 9 bases left in between. The CDR3 has 11 residues. CDR1 is SGHAT and CDR2 is FQNNGV in the germline V gene.

The V and J genes are TRBV3-1 (or the pseudogene TRBV3-2) and TRBJ1-4, with a possible D match to TRBD1 (6 bases). CDR3 length equals 15 residues. Trimming stripped 1 base from V and 4 bases from J, with 10 bases between. Germline CDR1 is LGHDT and CDR2 is YNNKEL (reference sequence). The CDR3 DNA reads TGTGCCAGCAGCCAAGGGGGGGGGCTTAATGAAAAACTGTTTTTT. Amino acid sequence: CASSQGGGLNEKLFF.

The chain couples TRBV5-1 to TRBJ2-5, with 12 bases fitting TRBD2. V dropped 4 bases and J dropped 2; count of bases not matched to a gene: 3. The germline CDR1 and CDR2 sequences are SGHRS and YFSETQ. This CDR3 has 15 amino acids. CDR3 protein: CASSPGTSGQETQYF. The CDR3 bases are TGCGCCAGCAGCCCGGGGACTAGCGGGCAAGAGACCCAGTACTTC.

This clone occurred once. The chain combines TRBV25-1 with TRBJ2-5, with 10 bases fitting TRBD2. After removal of 6 bases from V and 0 bases from J, the junction contained 10 bases not matched to a gene. Germline V gene data show CDR1 as MGHDK and CDR2 as SYGVNS. The CDR3 spans 17 residues. This CDR3 is CASSDPTSGMYQETQYF. The CDR3 nucleotides are TGTGCCAGCAGCGACCCCACTAGCGGGATGTACCAAGAGACCCAGTACTTC.

V is TRBV28 and J is TRBJ2-7, with TRBD2 identical over 13 bases. The CDR3 loop spans 14 amino acids. Germline V gene data show CDR1 as MDHEN and CDR2 as SYDVKM. With V trimmed by 8 bases and J by 0 bases, 1 base remained unmatched. The CDR3 protein is CASWTSGSSYEQYF. CDR3 nucleotides: TGTGCCAGCTGGACTAGCGGGAGCTCCTACGAGCAGTACTTC.

V and J are TRBV5-1 and TRBJ1-4, with D perhaps TRBD1 (6 bases). Germline CDR1 SGHRS, CDR2 YFSETQ. The V and J ends lost 5 bases and 0 bases respectively, with 11 bases between them. This CDR3 has 15 amino acids. For the CDR3, the DNA is TGCGCCAGCAGTCGGACAGCCTCAACTAATGAAAAACTGTTTTTT. Translated, it gives CASSRTASTNEKLFF.

This clone was detected once. This chain uses TRBV28 with TRBJ2-3; 9 bases fit TRBD2. Germline-derived CDR1 and CDR2 are MDHEN and SYDVKM. This CDR3 region has 16 residues. V was clipped by 5 bases and J by 5 bases; unmatched bases: 11. CDR3 in DNA: TGTGCCAGCAGTCCGGACTTAGCGGGAGCTGGAGATACGCAGTATTTT. This gives the protein CASSPDLAGAGDTQYF.

The gene calls are TRBV9 and TRBJ2-7; TRBD1 matches at 10 bases. Germline V gene lookup returns CDR1 SGDLS and CDR2 YYNGEE. This CDR3 is 15 amino acids long. V dropped 0 bases and J dropped 3; count of bases not matched to a gene: 3. The CDR3 DNA sequence: TGTGCCAGCAGCGTAGATGGACAGGGGGTCTACGAGCAGTACTTC. This gives the protein CASSVDGQGVYEQYF.

This clone has more than one count but fewer than ten. The V and J genes are TRBV2 and TRBJ1-2; no definite D call. The CDR3 has 17 amino acids. Germline V gene data show CDR1 as SNHLY and CDR2 as FYNNEI. V was pared by 3 bases and J by 0 bases, with 17 bases between. CDR3 coding DNA: TGTGCCAGCAGTGAGGCAGTGTGGGAGAGCTCTAACTATGGCTACACCTTC. Protein sequence: CASSEAVWESSNYGYTF.